This TCR beta chain was observed in a study of T cell repertoires in cytomegalovirus infection. MiXCR was run by TCRdb on the reads, yielding one entry per CDR3 protein. The data hold 250,000 or so distinct CDR3 sequences, with about 17% observed a single time. This CDR3 has 16 residues. CDR1 and CDR2 (germline): SEHNR, FQNEAQ (reference sequence). Germline trimming cut 4 bases from V and 7 bases from J; bases unmatched to any gene: 12. The source of this sequence is a human donor in good health (CMV status not recorded). Some clones in this sample may be carry-over from other donors' samples. Sequenced material: CD8+ T cells from PBMCs. This chain uses TRBV7-9 with TRBJ2-1; TRBD2 agrees at 8 bases. Here the CDR3 DNA reads TGTGCCAGCAGCTCCCCAGGTGGCGGGGGGCGAAATGAGCAGTTCTTC. Translation: CASSSPGGGGRNEQFF.